This T cell receptor beta chain is from a study of cytomegalovirus exposure and HLA in healthy donors (dated by TCRdb to 2016 to 2017). General notes on the study: According to an earlier analysis of 587 of the donors, about 179 million T cells yielded 100 million or so unique TCR beta sequences and 250 to 350 Gb of sequence data. In a later analysis, previously published TCR beta repertoires from 600 to 850 donors were re-analyzed and high-resolution HLA genotyping was added so that TCR occurrence patterns could be studied. The genetic ancestry cluster associated with self-reported Caucasian donors included over 80% of the approximately 430 genotyped donors. In the later analysis, no new phenotypic data were used to find candidate immune exposures; instead, reliance was placed on TCR beta sequences and their occurrence across donors. HLA typing covered class I and class II loci at four-digit resolution. All discovery cohort repertoires had been generated on a single sequencing platform. Among roughly 370 genotyped donors of the cohort, an average of about 240,000 unique TCR beta nucleotide sequences were sequenced per donor, approximately 20% of them non-productive. The study used immunosequencing to profile the T cell repertoires of 600 to 850 subjects and linked those repertoires to cytomegalovirus serostatus. Donor age, sex, ethnicity and CMV serostatus were compiled together with the repertoire data. To predict cytomegalovirus infection status, the study combined high-throughput TCR immunosequencing, statistical association of individual TCRs with disease status, and machine learning. A later genetic analysis used genome-wide SNP genotypes for about 65% of the 666 donors, treating that subset as a discovery cohort. An early release that covered around 590 HLA-typed donors contained about 300 gigabases of sequencing data and roughly 84 million unique TCR sequences. The aim of the study was to test whether cataloging public T cell receptors could identify signatures of past pathogen exposure. Along with the approximately 670-subject first cohort, a separate validation cohort of about 110 different subjects was used. Four or five DR-DQ haplotypes were handled as single units for association and clustering because linkage in the cohort was strong. An earlier analysis of 587 of the donors applied high-throughput TCR beta sequencing to assess whether each TCR beta V gene segment acted as functional or pseudogenic. The number of typed donors differed by locus: about 620-640 for A, B, C, DRB1 and DQB1; 500 to 550 for DQA1; around 580 for DPA1; and around 470 for DPB1. What the authors observed across the whole study: A few of the identified cytomegalovirus-associated TCR beta chains were confirmed in vitro to be specific for cytomegalovirus antigens. A further reported finding was that TCR beta sequences accurately predicted the HLA-A and HLA-B alleles for most subjects in the first cohort. The authors suggested that the approach could potentially be generalized to other disease states and immunological phenotypes. According to a later analysis, parvovirus B19, influenza, CMV and Epstein-Barr virus appeared linked to several top co-occurrence clusters. Some IMGT-functional V segments, including TRBV6-2 and TRBV6-3, could not be distinguished by the 87-base-pair reads and were therefore excluded. Most TCR sequences were observed very rarely across donors, whereas some public TCRs were present in many individuals. In a later analysis, TCR association rates were found to vary across HLA loci, with the most associated TCRs seen for DRB1 alleles and the fewest for HLA-C alleles. Only TCR beta chains were sequenced in this cohort, and the absence of alpha or paired-chain data limited detectable features. Linkage disequilibrium might explain the correlated functional status among segregating V segments, but an unknown experimental factor could not be ruled out. The classifier was reported to diagnose cytomegalovirus status with high specificity and sensitivity in both the original and validation cohorts. Because counts were too low, seventeen rarely observed V segments, including chromosome 9 orphons, were left out of the earlier analysis of over 550 of the donors. When HLA alleles, especially DR and DQ, strongly co-occurred, TCR associations were difficult to assign to individual alleles. A group of highly shared sequence variants was considered likely to be a technical artifact of the sequencing pipeline. Specific HLA alleles were associated with 15,000 to 20,000 TCR beta sequences at a false discovery rate of 0.05 in a later analysis. According to a later analysis, most CMV-associated TCR beta chains appeared to be HLA-restricted, and the HLA associations seemed to be driven largely by CMV exposure. According to a later genetic analysis, donors in an Asian-associated ancestry cluster had fewer N-insertions in productive TCRs than the approximately 630-donor mean. A later analysis found that HLA-associated TCR beta chains were more clonally expanded and had lower generation probabilities than equally common non-associated chains. HLA typing was unavailable for some donors at each locus, so association tests used only the typed subset. In an earlier analysis of more than 500 of the donors, most TCR beta V segments appeared in productive rearrangements about 87% or about 30% of the time, broadly matching IMGT annotations. A total of around 150 TCR beta chains were listed by the study as associated with cytomegalovirus. Immune exposure information for the cohort was limited to CMV serostatus. V-gene and J-gene trimming of TCR beta chains was associated with a missense DCLRE1C variant in a later genetic analysis, and the association was replicated in an independent cohort. Sequencing depth was assumed to be roughly uniform across donors in the presence/absence analyses, though that assumption may not hold.

In total, fewer than 750 healthy bone marrow donors made up the cohort. All cohort members were sampled while nominally healthy, although unrecorded immune exposures were likely present. Of the 650 to 700 cohort members, 289 had positive CMV serostatus and just over 350 had negative CMV serostatus, and CMV serostatus was not recorded for the donor. Every donor gave a peripheral blood sample, and the peripheral blood mononuclear cells from that sample were used for TCR beta sequencing. The Qiagen DNeasy Blood Extraction Kit was used to extract genomic DNA from the blood cell samples. In the case of this clone: Its antigen is currently not known. It has no much larger one-base neighbor in the sample; base qualities were not kept.

Library preparation used the immunoSEQ multiplex PCR assay. For the multiplex PCR, a mixture combining 60 forward primers for TCR Vbeta segments and 13 reverse primers for TCR Jbeta segments was used. A multiplex PCR assay on genomic DNA amplified the CDR3 region of rearranged TCR beta genes. The amplified TCR beta libraries were sequenced on the Illumina HiSeq System as 87-base-pair reads. In the source study's methods: A later analysis counted approximately 84 million unique TCR beta chains across the 550 to 800 repertoires, and roughly 10 million of these chains were shared by at least two donors. A nearest-neighbor algorithm error-corrected the raw reads and collapsed the reads into unique sequences, merging closely related sequences to remove PCR and sequencing errors. To assign V, D and J gene segments, CDR3 sequences were aligned to IMGT reference sequences. For a sequence to be retained, a match of at least six nucleotides was required to both a V gene segment and a J gene segment. Rearrangements were classified as productive when the CDR3 lacked stop codons and remained in frame with V and J, and all other rearrangements were classified as non-productive. Following IMGT convention, CDR3 was defined as the stretch from the second conserved V-encoded cysteine up to the conserved J-encoded phenylalanine. Sequences without an unambiguous match to a single V gene segment were excluded from the earlier analysis of 587 of the donors. In an earlier analysis of about 590 of the donors, a V segment was called functional when productive rearrangements were above 56.7%, and segregating when the standard deviation between donors exceeded 5%. A statistical classification framework was built to diagnose cytomegalovirus status from the catalog of TCR beta chain sequences. In a later analysis, TCR nucleotide sequences were compared against IMGT/GENE-DB human TR gene sequences so that V and J genes could be assigned. The TCRdist pipeline was used in a later analysis to assign CDR3 sequences and most-parsimonious VDJ recombination scenarios. In a later analysis, each TCR beta chain was defined by its CDR3 amino acid sequence together with its V-gene family, and reads lacking a unique V-gene family were excluded. As a way to deal with suspected cross-contamination and a sequencing artifact, a later analysis dropped 640 or so nucleotide sequences that were highly shared and had low generation probability. For each public chain, a later analysis derived a clonal expansion index from normalized ranks of inferred template counts within each repertoire. In a later analysis, generation probabilities were computed using a VDJ recombination model fitted to out-of-frame rearrangements, and the results were checked against IGoR. In a later analysis, TCR-TCR, TCR-HLA and TCR-CMV co-occurrence was scored with hypergeometric tests, and a repertoire-size bias correction was applied to TCR pairs. A later analysis estimated false discovery rates by permuting HLA or CMV assignments 20 times. In a later analysis, co-occurring TCRs were grouped using DBSCAN, with TCRdist sequence similarity added in when clustering inside HLA-allele-positive subsets. For co-occurrence clustering, repertoires with fewer than 30,000 or more than 120,000 public chains were excluded, along with a handful of repertoires with anomalous nucleotide sharing. TCRdb took over this immuneACCESS table, retaining in-frame rearrangements with V and J assigned. Such tables are incomplete; in checked studies, under half of the missing clones stem from an unresolved V gene, and the remainder is unexplained. That table is the source of V, J and clone size, and D and trimming were worked out from the DNA. In all, the sample holds about 120,000 clones, and under 85% of those were seen once. The ten biggest clones cover around 3.5% of the sample.

Its CDR3 holds 16 amino acids, cysteine through phenylalanine. The retained sequence is limited to the CDR3, 48 bases, with the frame set at the first base. Trimming at the junction amounts to 2 bases on V and 5 bases on J, and the germline ends lie 18 bases apart. CDR1 and CDR2, per the germline V gene, are MNHNS and SASEGT. Sequencing was performed on PBMCs. The sequence came from a human donor in good health. In this chain, TRBV6-1 is recombined with TRBJ1-2; the D segment cannot be called with confidence. The CDR3 sequence is CASSEWSSTPLYGYTF. The sequenced DNA is TGTGCCAGCAGTGAATGGTCCAGTACGCCTCTTTATGGCTACACCTTC.